One and the same sample provided the 10 T cell receptor beta chains below, sequenced in a study of blood T cell repertoires in COVID-19. Profiling relied on immunoSEQ multiplex PCR, and the TCRdb table lists in-frame clones only, not all of them. The sample carries some 130,000 clones, 60% to 85% recorded once. Sequencing used peripheral blood. The receptors were gathered from a man older than 75 with acute or convalescent COVID-19.

V is TRBV10-3 and J is TRBJ1-6; TRBD1 is a possible D gene (6 bases). The CDR3 is 15 residues long. Trimming stripped 3 bases from V and 8 bases from J, with 14 bases between. The germline V gene encodes CDR1 ENHRY and CDR2 SYGVKD. CDR3 amino acids: CAISDGGARDSPLHF. The DNA for the CDR3 is TGTGCCATCAGTGATGGGGGGGCTCGGGATTCACCCCTCCACTTT.

The V call is TRBV5-1, the J call TRBJ2-5, with 9 bases fitting TRBD1. The V gene end was trimmed by 4 bases and the J gene end by 7 bases; junction bases not matched to a gene: 8. Germline loops: CDR1 SGHRS, CDR2 YFSETQ. The CDR3 spans 14 residues. CDR3 DNA: TGCGCCAGCAGCGAGGACAGGGGAGTAGGGACCCAGTACTTC. Translating gives CASSEDRGVGTQYF.

CDR3 bases: TGCGCCAGCAGCTTAGGAGCGGGGCCTGGCGAGCAGTACTTC. As protein: CASSLGAGPGEQYF. V is TRBV5-1 and J is TRBJ2-7, with 7 bases aligning to TRBD2. CDR1 SGHRS and CDR2 YFSETQ come from the germline V gene. The CDR3 covers 14 residues. The ends lost 2 bases at V and 6 bases at J; junction bases unmatched: 8.

CDR3 DNA: TGTGCCAGCTCACAGGACAGGGTCGCAACTAATGAAAAACTGTTTTTT. This codes for CASSQDRVATNEKLFF. The chain links TRBV18 to TRBJ1-4; 8 bases match TRBD1. V shed 4 bases, J shed 0 bases, and the junction held 4 bases outside the gene matches. The CDR3 loop spans 16 amino acids. CDR1 and CDR2 from the germline V gene are KGHSH and LQKENI.

This chain joins TRBV2 and TRBJ2-5, with 8 bases matching TRBD1. The CDR3 is made up of 14 amino acids. The germline CDR1 and CDR2 sequences are SNHLY and FYNNEI. The V gene end was trimmed by 6 bases and the J gene end by 0 bases; junction bases not matched to a gene: 3. The CDR3 DNA reads as TGTGCCAGCAGCAGGGACAGGAACCAAGAGACCCAGTACTTC. It translates to CASSRDRNQETQYF.

This chain uses TRBV7-2 with TRBJ2-1, with D possibly matching TRBD2 (6 bases). This CDR3 region has 17 residues. Germline V gene sequence: CDR1 SGHTA, CDR2 FQGNSA. V was shortened by 1 base and J by 0 bases, with 13 bases between the two germline ends. CDR3 bases: TGTGCCAGCAGCTTAGTGGAGGGGTTCGGCTCCTACAATGAGCAGTTCTTC. Its protein product is CASSLVEGFGSYNEQFF.

A few counts support this clone. This rearrangement joins TRBV18 to TRBJ2-1; 7 nucleotides agree with TRBD1. The CDR3 sequence is 13 residues long. J was trimmed by 5 bases and V by 5 bases; bases with no gene match: 3. Germline CDR1 KGHSH, CDR2 LQKENI. The CDR3 protein is CASSTGQDNEQFF. DNA of the CDR3: TGTGCCAGCTCAACTGGACAGGACAATGAGCAGTTCTTC.

The J gene is TRBJ2-4, the V gene TRBV18; 12 positions match TRBD2. CDR1 is KGHSH and CDR2 is LQKENI in the germline V gene. With V trimmed by 4 bases and J by 9 bases, 16 bases remained unmatched. This CDR3 has 18 amino acids. Here the CDR3 DNA reads TGTGCCAGCTCACTAGGACTAGCGGGGAATACTAGCCAGGGCATTCAGTACTTC. It is translated as CASSLGLAGNTSQGIQYF.

V gene TRBV6-5 combines with J gene TRBJ1-6, with D uncertain. This CDR3 has 16 residues. Between the trimmed V and J ends, which lost 0 bases and 12 bases, there was a span of 18 bases. Germline values: CDR1 MNHEY, CDR2 SVGAGI. The CDR3 loop reads CASSYSRRHTKEPLHF. In nucleotides, the CDR3 is TGTGCCAGCAGTTACTCGAGAAGACACACGAAGGAACCCCTCCACTTT.

The chain recombines TRBV5-1 with TRBJ1-2, with a possible D match to TRBD1 (6 bases). The length of the CDR3 is 15 residues. V dropped 4 bases and J dropped 8 bases, with 21 bases sitting between them. Germline CDR1 reads SGHRS; CDR2 reads YFSETQ. For the CDR3, the DNA is TGCGCCAGCAGCCCAAACCTAGGGGGGGCGCAGGGCTACACCTTC. It encodes CASSPNLGGAQGYTF.